Following are 21 T cell receptor beta chains from one sample sequenced in a study of molecular identifiers for immune sequencing clone quantification. Using its own MiXCR run on the PCR reads, TCRdb lists one record per CDR3 protein. The sample gives around 460,000 distinct CDR3 sequences, 20% to 25% of which show up once; around 0.84% is in the top ten. The sample was naive CD8+ T cells from blood, with Jurkat cell RNA spiked in. Subset indicated: FACS-sorted CD8+CD4-CCR7+CD45RA+ naive T cells. These receptors were taken from a human donor in good health. Some libraries in this study had Jurkat cell RNA spiked in.

The chain links TRBV7-9 to TRBJ1-2, with 8 bases identical to TRBD1. Germline V gives CDR1 SEHNR, CDR2 FQNEAQ (reference sequence). V was clipped by 1 base and J by 0 bases; unmatched bases: 10. The CDR3 contains 18 residues. This CDR3 is CASSLDPGHRGANYGYTF. CDR3 in DNA: TGTGCCAGCAGCTTAGACCCCGGGCACAGGGGGGCTAACTATGGCTACACCTTC. The whole variable domain, filled in from reference TRBV7-9 and TRBJ1-2, reads DTGVSQNPRHKITKRGQNVTFRCDPISEHNRLYWYRQTLGQGPEFLTYFQNEAQLEKSRLLSDRFSAERPKGSFSTLEIQRTEQGDSAMYLCASSLDPGHRGANYGYTFGSGTRLTVV.

This clonotype was counted a few times. The rearrangement uses TRBV4-3 and TRBJ2-5; 7 bases map to TRBD1. The CDR3 totals 16 residues. Unmatched junction bases numbered 9, after V lost 0 bases and J lost 5 bases. Germline CDR1 and CDR2: LGHNA and YSLEER. DNA of the CDR3: TGCGCCAGCAGCCAAGATGGGACAGTTATTACGGAGACCCAGTACTTC. As protein: CASSQDGTVITETQYF.

The rearrangement joins TRBV4-3 to TRBJ1-1; D is undetermined. Trimming took off 1 base at V and 3 bases at J, with 12 bases between the two ends. Germline CDR1 LGHNA, CDR2 YSLEER. This CDR3 is built from 15 residues. DNA for the CDR3: TGCGCCAGCAGCCAAGCCGCCCTGGGAGACACTGAAGCTTTCTTT. Protein sequence: CASSQAALGDTEAFF.

About this clonotype itself: This may arise from a read error, as a much more abundant clone is one base away. The chain employs TRBV4-3 and TRBJ2-1; 8 bases line up with TRBD2. CDR3 length equals 15 residues. The germline CDR1 and CDR2 sequences are LGHNA and YSLEER. The CDR3 spells CACSQHSGANNEQFF. The CDR3 DNA reads as TGCGCCTGCAGCCAACATAGCGGGGCTAACAATGAGCAGTTCTTC.

As regards this clonotype: Compared with germline, one end of the junction differs, possibly owing to a read error. The gene calls are TRBV5-1 and TRBJ1-2, with TRBD1 identical over 7 bases. Germline V gene lookup returns CDR1 SGHRS and CDR2 YFSETQ. This CDR3 is 15 amino acids long. Here the CDR3 reads CVSSLPTGEGYGYTF. For the CDR3, the DNA is TGCGTCAGCAGCCTGCCTACAGGGGAAGGCTATGGCTACACCTTC.

This chain joins TRBV2 and TRBJ2-7; D remains ambiguous. The germline CDR1 and CDR2 sequences are SNHLY and FYNNEI. This CDR3 is built from 16 residues. The V end lost 6 bases, the J end lost 3 bases, and 21 bases lay between the germline ends. The CDR3 region has the DNA TGTGCCAGCAGGACACCCCCAGACCGGACCAACTACGAGCAGTACTTC. Encoded protein: CASRTPPDRTNYEQYF.

This clonotype was seen more than once but under ten times. The genes are TRBV7-9 and TRBJ2-6, with a weak D call TRBD1 (6 bases). Between the trimmed V and J ends, which lost 4 bases and 0 bases, there was a span of 13 bases. Looked up from germline, CDR1 is SEHNR and CDR2 is FQNEAQ (reference sequence). The CDR3 contains 17 residues. CDR3 sequence reads: CASSSTQGISGANVLTF. Written as DNA, the CDR3 is TGTGCCAGCAGCTCAACACAGGGAATCTCTGGGGCCAACGTCCTGACTTTC.

The J gene is TRBJ2-2, the V gene TRBV20-1; 7 positions match TRBD1. This CDR3 contains 20 residues. Germline CDR1 DFQATT, CDR2 SNEGSKA (reference sequence). V shed 0 bases, J shed 4 bases, and the junction held 20 bases outside the gene matches. The chain's CDR3 is CSARDLPGPYRGRPTGELFF. The CDR3 coding sequence is TGCAGTGCTAGAGATCTACCTGGCCCTTATAGGGGGCGCCCCACCGGGGAGCTGTTTTTT.

For the CDR3, the DNA is TGTGCCAGCAGTCAATATGAAGATACGCAGTATTTT. This gives the protein CASSQYEDTQYF. J is TRBJ2-3 and V is TRBV6-2 or TRBV6-3; D is ambiguous. This CDR3 has 12 amino acids. CDR1 and CDR2 from the germline V gene are MNHEY and SVGEGT. Trimming left V 5 bases short and J 5 bases short, with 8 bases between.

The chain uses TRBV27 and TRBJ2-7; 7 nucleotides match TRBD1. Trimming removed 4 bases from V and 2 bases from J; junction bases left unmatched: 5. Germline CDR1 is MNHEY and CDR2 is SMNVEV (reference sequence). This CDR3 is built from 14 residues. The CDR3 loop reads CASSYGTVTYEQYF. Written as DNA, the CDR3 is TGTGCCAGCAGTTACGGGACAGTAACCTACGAGCAGTACTTC.

The rearrangement uses TRBV18 and TRBJ1-1, with a weak D call TRBD1 (6 bases). The germline V gene has CDR1 KGHSH and CDR2 LQKENI. This CDR3 region has 14 residues. V was clipped by 2 bases and J by 1 base, with 8 bases between them. CDR3 region: CASSPMDRNTEAFF. The CDR3 nucleotides read TGTGCCAGCTCACCAATGGACAGGAACACTGAAGCTTTCTTT.

This clonotype was detected many times. The chain joins TRBV7-9 to TRBJ1-5; TRBD1 might be the D (6 bases). Germline lookup yields CDR1 SEHNR and CDR2 FQNEAQ (reference sequence). CDR3 length equals 18 residues. V lost 1 base and J lost 3, with 19 bases in between. The CDR3 coding sequence is TGTGCCAGCAGCTTAGTAGTAGGGGGGGCAGATAACAATCAGCCCCAGCATTTT. Translating gives CASSLVVGGADNNQPQHF.

This clonotype was seen a handful of times. The V and J genes are TRBV11-2 and TRBJ2-5; D gene unclear. The CDR3 covers 15 residues. Germline CDR1 and CDR2: SGHAT and FQNNGV. The V and J ends lost 5 bases and 1 base respectively, with 14 bases between them. CDR3 DNA: TGTGCCAGCAGCCCCGGAAATCACGGCCAAGAGACCCAGTACTTC. This translates into CASSPGNHGQETQYF.

The chain combines TRBV19 with TRBJ2-7, with D uncertain. V lost 3 bases and J 2 bases, leaving 11 bases between the germline ends. CDR1 and CDR2 (germline): LNHDA, SQIVND (reference sequence). CDR3 size: 14 residues. This CDR3 is CASSIVGSAYEQYF. As DNA, the CDR3 is TGTGCCAGTAGTATTGTAGGGTCCGCCTACGAGCAGTACTTC.

The CDR3 DNA reads as TGTGCCAGTAGGACACTGGCCGGGGAGCTGTTTTTT. Encoded protein: CASRTLAGELFF. The chain joins TRBV19 to TRBJ2-2; no reliable D call. Germline CDR1 and CDR2: LNHDA and SQIVND (reference sequence). Trimming pared 6 bases from V and 6 bases from J, leaving 8 bases between. The CDR3 sequence is 12 residues long.

In this sample, this clonotype turned up many times. V usage is TRBV7-2 and J usage is TRBJ2-1; 9 bases match TRBD2. CDR3 length equals 18 residues. Trimming removed 2 bases from V and 0 bases from J; junction bases left unmatched: 8. The germline V gene encodes CDR1 SGHTA and CDR2 FQGNSA. DNA of the CDR3: TGTGCCAGCAGCTTATGGAGTAGCGGGGGCAGCTCCTACAATGAGCAGTTCTTC. Protein product: CASSLWSSGGSSYNEQFF.

The chain couples TRBV5-1 to TRBJ2-7; D gene uncertain. V was pared by 7 bases and J by 4 bases, with 15 bases between. The CDR3 contains 13 residues. Per germline, CDR1 SGHRS and CDR2 YFSETQ. CDR3 bases: TGCGCCAGCGGCTGGGGAAACTTGTACGAGCAGTACTTC. Protein product: CASGWGNLYEQYF.

This clonotype was counted a few times. The chain employs TRBV4-3 and TRBJ2-7; D might be TRBD1 or TRBD2, each matching 6 bases. The V end lost 0 bases, the J end lost 2 bases, and 11 bases lay between the germline ends. The germline V gene has CDR1 LGHNA and CDR2 YSLEER. The CDR3 is 15 amino acids. This CDR3 is CASSQDGGGTYEQYF. As DNA, the CDR3 is TGCGCCAGCAGCCAAGACGGAGGGGGGACCTACGAGCAGTACTTC.

This clonotype was seen only a few times. DNA for the CDR3: TGTGCCAGCAGAGGGGGGTTCGGCGGGGAGCTGTTTTTT. Translated: CASRGGFGGELFF. The chain joins TRBV27 to TRBJ2-2, with D possibly called TRBD1 or TRBD2 (6 bases each). Trimming left V 6 bases short and J 7 bases short, with 12 bases between. The CDR3 is 13 residues long. Germline CDR1 and CDR2: MNHEY and SMNVEV (reference sequence).

CDR3 sequence: CASSPQVRGNQPQHF. The DNA for the CDR3 is TGTGCCAGCAGTCCACAGGTGAGGGGCAATCAGCCCCAGCATTTT. V gene TRBV27 combines with J gene TRBJ1-5, with a possible D match to TRBD1 (5 bases). The CDR3 is 15 amino acids. The V end was cut by 5 bases, the J end by 2 bases, with 13 bases between. The germline V gene has CDR1 MNHEY and CDR2 SMNVEV (reference sequence).

This clonotype has a count of ten or more. The CDR3 here is CASSLYGAPAPTF. The DNA of the CDR3 is TGTGCCAGCAGTTTATATGGTGCCCCCGCCCCCACCTTC. The J gene is TRBJ1-2, the V gene TRBV28; D gene unclear. Trimming removed 1 base at V and 13 bases at J, with 16 bases between. The CDR3 extends over 13 amino acids. Germline V gene lookup returns CDR1 MDHEN and CDR2 SYDVKM.